This TCR beta chain was obtained from a study of CD8 T cells in ankylosing spondylitis. Whole-study results and caveats: Characteristic, it appeared, of ankylosing spondylitis blood was a TCR beta motif of eight highly homologous variants.

TCRdb reanalysed the 5' RACE reads using MiXCR and keeps one entry per CDR3 protein. Of roughly 370,000 distinct CDR3 sequences detected, approximately 20% appear once; the ten largest clones hold approximately 16%. The germline CDR1 and CDR2 sequences are SGHRS and YFSETQ. Trimming took off 1 base at V and 3 bases at J, with 9 bases between the two ends. The CDR3 length is 14 residues. This clonotype showed up just a few times. Its antigen remains unidentified. The sample comprised blood, either unsorted or a sorted T cell fraction (not recorded which). The TCR sequence derives from a male donor with ankylosing spondylitis. This sequence joins TRBV5-1 and TRBJ2-3; D call uncertain. The CDR3 nucleotides read TGCGCCAGCAGCTTGCTGGAGATGACAGATACGCAGTATTTT. It encodes CASSLLEMTDTQYF.